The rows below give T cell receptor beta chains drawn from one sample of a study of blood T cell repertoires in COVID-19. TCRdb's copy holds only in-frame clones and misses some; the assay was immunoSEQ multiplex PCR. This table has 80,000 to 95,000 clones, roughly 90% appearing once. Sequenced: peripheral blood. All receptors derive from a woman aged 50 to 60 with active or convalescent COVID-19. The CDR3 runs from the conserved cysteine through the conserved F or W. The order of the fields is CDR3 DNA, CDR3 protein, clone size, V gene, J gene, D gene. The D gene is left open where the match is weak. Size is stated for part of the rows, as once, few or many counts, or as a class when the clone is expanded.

CDR3 DNA: TGTGCCTGGAGTGAGGGCCTTACAGGGGGAGCGAAACAGCCCCAGCATTTT
CDR3 protein: CAWSEGLTGGAKQPQHF
clone size: -
V gene: TRBV30
J gene: TRBJ1-5
D gene: TRBD1

CDR3 DNA: TGCGCCAGCAGCCAATCCGGGACTAGGGCAGATACGCAGTATTTT
CDR3 protein: CASSQSGTRADTQYF
clone size: few
V gene: TRBV4-3
J gene: TRBJ2-3
D gene: TRBD2

CDR3 DNA: TGTGCCTGGAGTGTAACGGGGTGGGGAAACACCATATATTTT
CDR3 protein: CAWSVTGWGNTIYF
clone size: once
V gene: TRBV30
J gene: TRBJ1-3
D gene: -

CDR3 DNA: TGTGCCAGTAGTATAGAGTCATGGGACAGAGCTAACTATGGCTACACCTTC
CDR3 protein: CASSIESWDRANYGYTF
clone size: once
V gene: TRBV19
J gene: TRBJ1-2
D gene: TRBD1

CDR3 DNA: TGTGCTAGTGGTTCGACAGGGTCGGCCAGGGCCCAGCATTTT
CDR3 protein: CASGSTGSARAQHF
clone size: once
V gene: TRBV12-5
J gene: TRBJ1-5
D gene: TRBD1

CDR3 DNA: TGTGCCAGCAGTTACCTAGGTGAGCAGTTCTTC
CDR3 protein: CASSYLGEQFF
clone size: -
V gene: TRBV6-2/TRBV6-3
J gene: TRBJ2-1
D gene: -

CDR3 DNA: TGTGCCAGCAGTTACTCGCGAGCGAATACGCAGTATTTT
CDR3 protein: CASSYSRANTQYF
clone size: -
V gene: TRBV6-2/TRBV6-3
J gene: TRBJ2-3
D gene: -

CDR3 DNA: TGTGCCAGTAGTATAGGGGGCCTGAACACTGAAGCTTTCTTT
CDR3 protein: CASSIGGLNTEAFF
clone size: -
V gene: TRBV19
J gene: TRBJ1-1
D gene: -

CDR3 DNA: TGCGCCAGCAGCTTAGCCGGGGAGCAGTACTTC
CDR3 protein: CASSLAGEQYF
clone size: -
V gene: TRBV5-1
J gene: TRBJ2-7
D gene: -

CDR3 DNA: TGCGCCAGCAGCCAAGATCGGGACACTAACTATGGCTACACCTTC
CDR3 protein: CASSQDRDTNYGYTF
clone size: -
V gene: TRBV4-3
J gene: TRBJ1-2
D gene: -

CDR3 DNA: TGTGCCAGCAGCTTTGGACAGGGGGCAGTGCGGAACACTGAAGCTTTCTTT
CDR3 protein: CASSFGQGAVRNTEAFF
clone size: -
V gene: TRBV5-6
J gene: TRBJ1-1
D gene: TRBD1

CDR3 DNA: TGTGCCAGCAGTTACTCGTCAGGGGTTGAAGCTTTCTTT
CDR3 protein: CASSYSSGVEAFF
clone size: -
V gene: TRBV6-6
J gene: TRBJ1-1
D gene: -

CDR3 DNA: TGTGCCAGCAGCGTCGGTGGGGGGGGCAGTACTGAAGCTTTCTTT
CDR3 protein: CASSVGGGGSTEAFF
clone size: -
V gene: TRBV6-5
J gene: TRBJ1-1
D gene: -

CDR3 DNA: TGTGCCAGCAGCCCAGGGAGGACAGGGGTCGCAGGTGGCTACACCTTC
CDR3 protein: CASSPGRTGVAGGYTF
clone size: -
V gene: TRBV7-2
J gene: TRBJ1-2
D gene: TRBD1

CDR3 DNA: TGTGCCAGCAGCGTTGGGCAGTACTATGGCTACACCTTC
CDR3 protein: CASSVGQYYGYTF
clone size: -
V gene: TRBV9
J gene: TRBJ1-2
D gene: -

CDR3 DNA: TGTGCCAGCAGCTTGGAGGGGGGGCAGAGTTCTGGGGCCAACGTCCTGACTTTC
CDR3 protein: CASSLEGGQSSGANVLTF
clone size: -
V gene: TRBV5-6
J gene: TRBJ2-6
D gene: -

CDR3 DNA: TGTGCCAGCAGCGCAGAGGGGGCCGGGGGCGATGAAGCTTTCTTT
CDR3 protein: CASSAEGAGGDEAFF
clone size: -
V gene: TRBV9
J gene: TRBJ1-1
D gene: TRBD1

CDR3 DNA: TGTGCCAGCAGTAGACAGGGGCTGAACACTGAAGCTTTCTTT
CDR3 protein: CASSRQGLNTEAFF
clone size: -
V gene: TRBV2
J gene: TRBJ1-1
D gene: TRBD1

CDR3 DNA: TGCAGCGTCATTACAGGGGGCCCGAGTAATTCACCCCTCCACTTT
CDR3 protein: CSVITGGPSNSPLHF
clone size: -
V gene: TRBV29-1
J gene: TRBJ1-6
D gene: TRBD1

CDR3 DNA: TGTGCCAGCAGTGCACGGTTAAATGAGCAGTTCTTC
CDR3 protein: CASSARLNEQFF
clone size: -
V gene: TRBV2
J gene: TRBJ2-1
D gene: -

CDR3 DNA: TGTGCCAGCTCACCACCTTCTAACCAAGAGACCCAGTACTTC
CDR3 protein: CASSPPSNQETQYF
clone size: -
V gene: TRBV18
J gene: TRBJ2-5
D gene: -

CDR3 DNA: TGTGCCAGCAGCTTACAGGGTCCAGCTAATGAAAAACTGTTTTTT
CDR3 protein: CASSLQGPANEKLFF
clone size: -
V gene: TRBV5-4
J gene: TRBJ1-4
D gene: -

CDR3 DNA: TGTGCCAGCAGCCACGACAGGAACACTGAAGCTTTCTTT
CDR3 protein: CASSHDRNTEAFF
clone size: -
V gene: TRBV5-6
J gene: TRBJ1-1
D gene: -

CDR3 DNA: TGTGCCAGCAGTTTATGGCAGGGGCCCAAAAGCTCCTACGAGCAGTACTTC
CDR3 protein: CASSLWQGPKSSYEQYF
clone size: -
V gene: TRBV27
J gene: TRBJ2-7
D gene: -

CDR3 DNA: TGCGCCAGCAGCTTTGGGAGTTCCCTAGACGAGCAGTACTTC
CDR3 protein: CASSFGSSLDEQYF
clone size: -
V gene: TRBV5-1
J gene: TRBJ2-7
D gene: -

CDR3 DNA: TGTGCCAGCTCACCAGCGGGGCCAGTTAATGAAAAACTGTTTTTT
CDR3 protein: CASSPAGPVNEKLFF
clone size: -
V gene: TRBV18
J gene: TRBJ1-4
D gene: -

CDR3 DNA: TGTGCCAGCAGCCCGTTGACAGGGAACACTGAAGCTTTCTTT
CDR3 protein: CASSPLTGNTEAFF
clone size: -
V gene: TRBV11-2
J gene: TRBJ1-1
D gene: -

CDR3 DNA: TGTGCCAGCAGCTCCGGGGGGGGAAGCTACACCTTC
CDR3 protein: CASSSGGGSYTF
clone size: few
V gene: TRBV7-9
J gene: TRBJ1-2
D gene: -

CDR3 DNA: TGTGCCAGCAGCTTTATGATAGACACTGAAGCTTTCTTT
CDR3 protein: CASSFMIDTEAFF
clone size: -
V gene: TRBV7-2
J gene: TRBJ1-1
D gene: -

CDR3 DNA: TGTGCCAGCAGCCCGAACAGGGGGAACACTGAAGCTTTCTTT
CDR3 protein: CASSPNRGNTEAFF
clone size: -
V gene: TRBV6-5
J gene: TRBJ1-1
D gene: TRBD1

CDR3 DNA: TGTGCCAGCAGCCCGGGGGAAATGAACACTGAAGCTTTCTTT
CDR3 protein: CASSPGEMNTEAFF
clone size: once
V gene: TRBV9
J gene: TRBJ1-1
D gene: -

CDR3 DNA: TGTGCCAGCAGCCAAGAGGTTGGGACAGCAAATTCACCCCTCCACTTT
CDR3 protein: CASSQEVGTANSPLHF
clone size: -
V gene: TRBV3-1/TRBV3-2
J gene: TRBJ1-6
D gene: TRBD1

CDR3 DNA: TGCAGCGTTACCAGGGGGCCCTACGAGCAGTACTTC
CDR3 protein: CSVTRGPYEQYF
clone size: -
V gene: TRBV29-1
J gene: TRBJ2-7
D gene: TRBD1

CDR3 DNA: TGTGCCAGCAGTTTAGGGGGACAGCCCAGGGAGTACTTC
CDR3 protein: CASSLGGQPREYF
clone size: -
V gene: TRBV12-3/TRBV12-4
J gene: TRBJ2-7
D gene: TRBD1

CDR3 DNA: TGTGCCAGCAGATGGACAGGGATAAACTATGGCTACACCTTC
CDR3 protein: CASRWTGINYGYTF
clone size: -
V gene: TRBV6-5
J gene: TRBJ1-2
D gene: TRBD1

CDR3 DNA: TGCGCCAGCAGAACCGGGATTAGCTCCTACAATGAGCAGTTCTTC
CDR3 protein: CASRTGISSYNEQFF
clone size: -
V gene: TRBV4-1
J gene: TRBJ2-1
D gene: -

CDR3 DNA: TGTGCCAGCAGTACAGGGGACTCTGGAAACACCATATATTTT
CDR3 protein: CASSTGDSGNTIYF
clone size: -
V gene: TRBV6-6
J gene: TRBJ1-3
D gene: TRBD1